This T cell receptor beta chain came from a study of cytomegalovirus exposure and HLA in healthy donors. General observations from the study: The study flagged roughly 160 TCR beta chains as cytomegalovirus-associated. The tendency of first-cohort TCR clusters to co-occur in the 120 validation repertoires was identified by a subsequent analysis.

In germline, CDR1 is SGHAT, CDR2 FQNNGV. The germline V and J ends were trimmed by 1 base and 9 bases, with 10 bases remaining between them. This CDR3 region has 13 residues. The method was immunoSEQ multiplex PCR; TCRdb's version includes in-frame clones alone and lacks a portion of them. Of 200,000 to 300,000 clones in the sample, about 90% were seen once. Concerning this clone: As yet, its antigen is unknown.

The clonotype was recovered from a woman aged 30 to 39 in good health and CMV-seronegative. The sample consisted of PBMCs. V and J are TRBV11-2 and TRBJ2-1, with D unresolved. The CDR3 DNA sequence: TGTGCCAGCAGCTTAGTCCCCCCCCTTGAGCAGTTCTTC. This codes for CASSLVPPLEQFF.